The rows below give T cell receptor beta chains drawn from one sample of a study of a mutant IDH1 vaccine in newly diagnosed glioma. These receptors lack a known antigen. The protocol was immunoSEQ multiplex PCR, while the TCRdb copy is restricted to in-frame clones and leaves out a portion. The sample includes tens of thousands of clones, over 80% of them seen just once. The starting material was PBMCs, obtained from a glioma patient whose treatment included an IDH1 peptide vaccine. The origin of the receptors is a man between 40 and 49 years old with glioma. Both conserved end residues are part of each CDR3. The D gene is left open where the match is weak. Not every row has a clone size; where given, it reads once, few, many or a size class.

D | length | J | size | V | DNA | CDR3
. | 15 | TRBJ2-1 | . | TRBV15 | TGTGCCACCAGCAGGGGGATTAGCTCCTACAATGAGCAGTTCTTC | CATSRGISSYNEQFF
. | 16 | TRBJ2-2 | . | TRBV5-1 | TGCGCCAGCAGCTTGGGAGCGTCCCTCGACACCGGGGAGCTGTTTTTT | CASSLGASLDTGELFF
. | 13 | TRBJ2-3 | . | TRBV6-5 | TGTGCCAGCACCGATGGGGGCGCAGATACGCAGTATTTT | CASTDGGADTQYF
. | 11 | TRBJ1-1 | few | TRBV29-1 | TGCAGCGTCGGACATCACACTGAAGCTTTCTTT | CSVGHHTEAFF
TRBD1 | 13 | TRBJ1-2 | . | TRBV6-6 | TGTGCCAGCAGTTACGTGACAGGGGATGGCTACACCTTC | CASSYVTGDGYTF
. | 15 | TRBJ2-2 | . | TRBV5-6 | TGTGCCAGCAGCTTCTTGGGCAGGGGTTCCGGGGAGCTGTTTTTT | CASSFLGRGSGELFF
TRBD1 | 16 | TRBJ1-1 | . | TRBV18 | TGTGCCAGCTCAGAACGACAGGGGTTAAGGGACACTGAAGCTTTCTTT | CASSERQGLRDTEAFF
TRBD2 | 14 | TRBJ2-7 | once | TRBV18 | TGTGCCAGCTCACTTCGGACTAGGGTGGTCGAGCAGTACTTC | CASSLRTRVVEQYF
. | 12 | TRBJ1-3 | once | TRBV21-1 | . | CAGVGPGNTIYF
. | 17 | TRBJ2-3 | . | TRBV7-9 | TGTGCCAGCAGCCGTGGACTGTCAATCTCTAGCACAGATACGCAGTATTTT | CASSRGLSISSTDTQYF
TRBD1 | 14 | TRBJ1-5 | . | TRBV5-1 | TGCGCCAGCAGCCCTGGACAGGGGTATCAGCCCCAGCATTTT | CASSPGQGYQPQHF
TRBD2 | 17 | TRBJ2-5 | . | TRBV7-9 | TGTGCCAGCAGCCAAAACCAAGCGGGAGGCCCCCAAGAGACCCAGTACTTC | CASSQNQAGGPQETQYF
TRBD1 | 14 | TRBJ1-2 | . | TRBV5-8 | TGTGCCAGCAGCTTGCAGGGGGCGAACTATGGCTACACCTTC | CASSLQGANYGYTF
. | 16 | TRBJ2-2 | . | TRBV4-3 | TGCGCCAGCAGCCAAGTCCCGGAGACTAGCACCGGGGAGCTGTTTTTT | CASSQVPETSTGELFF
. | 12 | TRBJ1-1 | . | TRBV7-6 | TGTGCCAGCAGCTCCGGGAGGACTGAAGCTTTCTTT | CASSSGRTEAFF
TRBD1 | 14 | TRBJ2-5 | . | TRBV5-1 | TGCGCCAGCAGCTTAGGAAACAGGGGGGAGACCCAGTACTTC | CASSLGNRGETQYF
. | 15 | TRBJ2-5 | . | TRBV9 | TGTGCCAGCAGCGTACAGGGGAGAACCCGGGAGACCCAGTACTTC | CASSVQGRTRETQYF
TRBD2 | 13 | TRBJ2-1 | . | TRBV7-9 | TGTGCCAGCAGCTTCGGGGGGGCCAATGAGCAGTTCTTC | CASSFGGANEQFF
. | 13 | TRBJ2-3 | . | TRBV19 | TGTGCCAGTAGTATGTGGGAAACAGATACGCAGTATTTT | CASSMWETDTQYF
TRBD1 | 17 | TRBJ1-5 | once | TRBV28 | TGTGCCAGCAGTTGGGGGGACAGGGGTGGCCGCAATCAGCCCCAGCATTTT | CASSWGDRGGRNQPQHF
. | 14 | TRBJ1-1 | . | TRBV6-5 | TGTGCCAGCAGTTACGGCAGGGTGAACACTGAAGCTTTCTTT | CASSYGRVNTEAFF
. | 14 | TRBJ1-2 | few | TRBV5-6 | TGTGCCAGCAGCTTGGCTCCTGCCATCGAAGGCTACACCTTC | CASSLAPAIEGYTF
TRBD1 | 14 | TRBJ2-3 | . | TRBV7-9 | TGTGCCAGCAGCCCACCGACAGGGTTGAATACGCAGTATTTT | CASSPPTGLNTQYF
TRBD2 | 16 | TRBJ2-2 | . | TRBV5-6 | TGTGCCAGCAGCTTGGCGCCTAGCGGGAATGTCGGGGAGCTGTTTTTT | CASSLAPSGNVGELFF
TRBD2 | 17 | TRBJ2-7 | . | TRBV5-6 | TGTGCCAGCAGCTCCCCCTTAGTCGCGGGAGGGCCCCACGAGCAGTACTTC | CASSSPLVAGGPHEQYF
TRBD2 | 19 | TRBJ2-7 | . | TRBV27 | TGTGCCAGCAGGGGCGTAGGCGGGACTAGCGGGAGGGCCCCCTACGAGCAGTACTTC | CASRGVGGTSGRAPYEQYF
TRBD2 | 13 | TRBJ2-1 | . | TRBV7-8 | TGTGCCAGCAGCGAACGGACTAGCCGGGAGCAGTTCTTC | CASSERTSREQFF
. | 14 | TRBJ2-7 | . | TRBV5-1 | TGCGCCAGCAGCTTATTGGAAAGCTCCTACGAGCAGTACTTC | CASSLLESSYEQYF
. | 14 | TRBJ1-4 | . | TRBV6-5 | TGTGCCAGCAGTCTCTCGGCGGCGAATGAAAAACTGTTTTTT | CASSLSAANEKLFF